The 18 T cell receptor beta chains below come from one sample, sequenced in a study of tissue T cells after allogeneic stem cell transplantation. Generated by immunoSEQ multiplex PCR, the TCRdb table keeps only in-frame clones and is missing some. This table has 8,900 or so clones, roughly three fifths appearing once. Sequenced here: tissue from the ileum, sampled at autopsy. Source of these receptors: a woman aged 18 to 55 with breast cancer.

Sample share makes this clone medium-sized. The chain employs TRBV5-1 and TRBJ1-1; 8 nucleotides match TRBD1. This CDR3 has 15 residues. CDR1 and CDR2 (germline): SGHRS, YFSETQ. J lost 0 bases, V lost 4 bases, and 5 bases had no gene match. The DNA for the CDR3 is TGCGCCAGCAGCATTCGACAGGGGTTGAACACTGAAGCTTTCTTT. Translating gives CASSIRQGLNTEAFF.

This chain connects TRBV29-1 to TRBJ2-2; 7 nucleotides agree with TRBD2. CDR3 size: 15 residues. Per the germline V gene, CDR1 is SQVTM and CDR2 is ANQGSEA. Trimming at V came to 5 bases and at J to 5 bases, leaving 11 bases not matched to a gene. In DNA, the CDR3 is TGCAGCGTTAGTATCTCGGCGGGAGTTACCGGGGAGCTGTTTTTT. Translated, it gives CSVSISAGVTGELFF.

A single count supports this clone. The chain links TRBV21-1 to TRBJ2-7; the table's D call, TRBD2, was not checked against the DNA. TRBV21-1 is a pseudogene segment. CDR3 length equals 15 residues. The CDR3 sequence: CASSKDAESSYEQYF. CDR3 DNA: TGTGCCAGCAGCAAAGATGCGGAGAGCTCCTACGAGCAGTACTTC.

The chain links TRBV5-1 to TRBJ2-1; D gene uncertain. Germline V gives CDR1 SGHRS, CDR2 YFSETQ. The CDR3 has 12 amino acids. The V end was cut by 3 bases, the J end by 4 bases, with 5 bases between. The CDR3 sequence is CASSSLYNEQFF. The CDR3, as DNA: TGCGCCAGCAGCTCACTTTACAATGAGCAGTTCTTC.

The chain carries TRBV28 and TRBJ1-5; possibly TRBD1 for D (6 bases). The germline CDR1 and CDR2 sequences are MDHEN and SYDVKM. This CDR3 comprises 15 residues. The V and J ends lost 7 bases and 2 bases respectively, with 15 bases between them. CDR3 sequence reads: CASNAPGDGNQPQHF. CDR3 in DNA: TGTGCCAGCAACGCCCCAGGGGATGGCAATCAGCCCCAGCATTTT.

The rearrangement uses TRBV5-4 and TRBJ2-7; 9 bases map to TRBD1. J lost 2 bases, V lost 4 bases, and 4 bases had no gene match. The CDR3 loop spans 14 amino acids. CDR1 and CDR2 (germline): SGHNT, YYREEE (reference sequence). The CDR3 sequence: CASSPDRGTYEQYF. The CDR3 nucleotides read TGTGCCAGCAGCCCCGACAGGGGGACCTACGAGCAGTACTTC.

The chain joins TRBV6-5 to TRBJ1-5; possibly TRBD1 for D (5 bases). Germline loops: CDR1 MNHEY, CDR2 SVGAGI. This CDR3 has 12 residues. This CDR3 reads CATRVGDQPQHF. As DNA, the CDR3 is TGTGCAACCAGGGTGGGAGATCAGCCCCAGCATTTT.

The rearrangement uses TRBV24-1 and TRBJ1-4; D uncertain. This CDR3 has 15 residues. Trimming left V 6 bases short and J 4 bases short, with 14 bases between. CDR1 and CDR2 (germline): KGHDR, SFDVKD. CDR3: CATSIGSRGNEKLFF. CDR3 nucleotide sequence: TGTGCCACCAGTATCGGGTCTCGAGGTAATGAAAAACTGTTTTTT.

The V call is TRBV7-2, the J call TRBJ2-3; 10 nucleotides match TRBD1. Germline values: CDR1 SGHTA, CDR2 FQGNSA. This CDR3 contains 13 residues. The ends lost 1 base at V and 8 bases at J; junction bases unmatched: 0. CDR3 sequence (DNA): TGTGCCAGCAGCTTAGGGACAGGGGGTACGCAGTATTTT. Translated: CASSLGTGGTQYF.

The chain couples TRBV13 to TRBJ2-3, with 8 nucleotides matching TRBD2. Trimming at V came to 5 bases and at J to 1 base, leaving 11 bases not matched to a gene. Germline V lookup: CDR1 PRHDT, CDR2 FYEKMQ (reference sequence). The CDR3 is made up of 17 amino acids. Written as DNA, the CDR3 is TGTGCCAGCAGCCTACTACCGGGGGGGGCCGGCACAGATACGCAGTATTTT. Translated: CASSLLPGGAGTDTQYF. Variable domain in full (rest from reference TRBV13 and TRBJ2-3): AAGVIQSPRHLIKEKRETATLKCYPIPRHDTVYWYQQGPGQDPQFLISFYEKMQSDKGSIPDRFSAQQFSDYHSELNMSSLELGDSALYFCASSLLPGGAGTDTQYFGPGTRLTVL.

Concerning this clone itself: Relative to the germline gene, one junction end is altered; a read error may explain this. The V gene is TRBV5-1, the J gene TRBJ2-5; possibly TRBD2 for D (6 bases). The CDR3 extends over 15 amino acids. CDR1 is SGHRS, CDR2 YFSETQ, per germline. In DNA form, the CDR3 reads TGCGCCAGCAGTTTGGGACTCCAACCCGGGGAGACCCAGTACTTC. It codes for CASSLGLQPGETQYF.

This rearrangement joins TRBV7-2 to TRBJ2-3; D is perhaps TRBD2 (6 bases). The CDR3 has 12 residues. Germline CDR1 SGHTA, CDR2 FQGNSA. V gave up 5 bases and J gave up 6 bases, with 9 bases separating them. The CDR3 sequence is CASSQRGDTQYF. For the CDR3, the DNA is TGTGCCAGCAGCCAACGGGGGGATACGCAGTATTTT. The full variable domain, completed using reference TRBV7-2 and TRBJ2-3, is GAGVSQSPSNKVTEKGKDVELRCDPISGHTALYWYRQSLGQGLEFLIYFQGNSAPDKSGLPSDRFSAERTGGSVSTLTIQRTQQEDSAVYLCASSQRGDTQYFGPGTRLTVL.

V gene TRBV19 combines with J gene TRBJ2-7, with 8 bases that match TRBD2. This CDR3 region has 17 residues. With V trimmed by 2 bases and J by 2 bases, 11 bases remained unmatched. The germline gives CDR1 LNHDA, CDR2 SQIVND (reference sequence). CDR3 protein: CASSISPGGKGAYEQYF. In DNA form, the CDR3 reads TGTGCCAGTAGTATATCCCCGGGGGGGAAAGGGGCCTACGAGCAGTACTTC.

This clone is termed medium-sized. V is TRBV6-2 or TRBV6-3 and J is TRBJ2-5, with TRBD2 matching 9 bases. Germline CDR1 is MNHEY and CDR2 is SVGEGT. With 4 bases clipped from V and 0 bases from J, the junction kept 6 bases outside the gene matches. This CDR3 is 16 amino acids long. The CDR3 DNA is TGTGCCAGCAGTTTGGGACTAGCTTCGTACCAAGAGACCCAGTACTTC. Translating gives CASSLGLASYQETQYF.

The V call is TRBV5-5, the J call TRBJ1-4, with 7 bases identical to TRBD1. The CDR3 has 16 residues. The J segment lost 3 bases and the V segment lost 0 bases, leaving 5 bases of the junction unmatched. Germline CDR1 is SGHKS and CDR2 is YYEKEE (reference sequence). DNA of the CDR3: TGTGCCAGCAGCTTGGGGCAGGGGGAGGCTAATGAAAAACTGTTTTTT. Amino acid sequence: CASSLGQGEANEKLFF.

The chain uses TRBV6-4 and TRBJ1-2; 7 bases fit TRBD1. CDR3 size: 13 residues. With V trimmed by 5 bases and J by 10 bases, 10 bases remained unmatched. Germline CDR1 MRHNA, CDR2 SNTAGT. The CDR3 nucleotides read TGTGCCAGCAGTCCTACCCTACAGGGGCCCTACACCTTC. Translation gives CASSPTLQGPYTF.

The chain carries TRBV7-9 and TRBJ2-5, with D perhaps matching TRBD1 or TRBD2 (5 bases each). V lost 3 bases and J lost 2, with 10 bases in between. From germline, CDR1 is SEHNR and CDR2 FQNEAQ (reference sequence). The CDR3 totals 14 residues. The CDR3 loop reads CASSFRGTQETQYF. CDR3 in DNA: TGTGCCAGCAGCTTCCGGGGCACACAAGAGACCCAGTACTTC.

This clone was counted a few times. The chain has TRBV6-5 and TRBJ2-5; D is unclear. Germline values: CDR1 MNHEY, CDR2 SVGAGI. Trimming removed 1 base from V and 4 bases from J, with 1 base in between. This CDR3 is 11 amino acids long. The CDR3, as DNA: TGTGCCAGCAGTTACTTAGAGACCCAGTACTTC. Translation: CASSYLETQYF.